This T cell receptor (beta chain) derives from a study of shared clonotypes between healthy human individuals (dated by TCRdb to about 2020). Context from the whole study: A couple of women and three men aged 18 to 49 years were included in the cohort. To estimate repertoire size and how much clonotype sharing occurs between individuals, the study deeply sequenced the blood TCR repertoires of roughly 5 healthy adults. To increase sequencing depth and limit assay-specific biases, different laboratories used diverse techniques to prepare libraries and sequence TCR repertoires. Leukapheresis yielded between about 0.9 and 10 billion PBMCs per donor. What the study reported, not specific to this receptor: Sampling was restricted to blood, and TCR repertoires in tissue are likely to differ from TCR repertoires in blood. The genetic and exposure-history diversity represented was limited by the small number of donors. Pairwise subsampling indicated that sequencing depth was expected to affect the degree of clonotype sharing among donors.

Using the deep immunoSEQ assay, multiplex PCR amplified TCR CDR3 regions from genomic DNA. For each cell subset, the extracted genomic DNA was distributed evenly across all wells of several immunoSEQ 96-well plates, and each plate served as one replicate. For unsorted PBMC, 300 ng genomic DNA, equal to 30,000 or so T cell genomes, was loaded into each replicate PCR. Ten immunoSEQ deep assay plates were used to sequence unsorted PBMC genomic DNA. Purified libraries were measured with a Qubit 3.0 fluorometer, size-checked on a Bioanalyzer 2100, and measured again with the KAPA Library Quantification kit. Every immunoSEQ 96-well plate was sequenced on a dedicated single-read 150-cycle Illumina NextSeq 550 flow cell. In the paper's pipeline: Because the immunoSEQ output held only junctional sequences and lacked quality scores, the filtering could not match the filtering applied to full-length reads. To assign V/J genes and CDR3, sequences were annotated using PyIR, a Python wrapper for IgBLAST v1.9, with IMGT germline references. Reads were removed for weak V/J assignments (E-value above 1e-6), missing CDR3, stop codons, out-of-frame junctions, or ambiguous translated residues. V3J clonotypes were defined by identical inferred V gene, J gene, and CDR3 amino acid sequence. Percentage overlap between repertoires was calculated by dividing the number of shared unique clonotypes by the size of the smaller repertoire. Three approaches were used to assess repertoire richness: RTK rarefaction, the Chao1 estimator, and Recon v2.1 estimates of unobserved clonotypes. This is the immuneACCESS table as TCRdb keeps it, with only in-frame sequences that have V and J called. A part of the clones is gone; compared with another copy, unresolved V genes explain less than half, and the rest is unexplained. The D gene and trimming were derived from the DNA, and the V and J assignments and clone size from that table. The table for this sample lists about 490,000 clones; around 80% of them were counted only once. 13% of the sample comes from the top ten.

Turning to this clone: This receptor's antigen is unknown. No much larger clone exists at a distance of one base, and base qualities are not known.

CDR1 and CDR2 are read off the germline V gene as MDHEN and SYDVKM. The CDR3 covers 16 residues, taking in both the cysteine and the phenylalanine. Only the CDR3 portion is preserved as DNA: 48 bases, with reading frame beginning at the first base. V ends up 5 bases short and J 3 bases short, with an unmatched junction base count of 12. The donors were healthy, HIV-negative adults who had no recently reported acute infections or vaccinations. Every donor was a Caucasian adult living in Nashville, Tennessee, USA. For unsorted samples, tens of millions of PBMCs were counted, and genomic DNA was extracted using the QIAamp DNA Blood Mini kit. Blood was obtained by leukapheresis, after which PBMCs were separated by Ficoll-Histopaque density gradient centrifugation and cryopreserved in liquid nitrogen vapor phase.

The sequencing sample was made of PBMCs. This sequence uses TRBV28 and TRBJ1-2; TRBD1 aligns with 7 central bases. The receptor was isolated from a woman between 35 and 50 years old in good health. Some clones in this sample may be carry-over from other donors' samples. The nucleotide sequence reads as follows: TGTGCCAGCAGTGGAGTGGGACAGCAAACCTACTATGGCTACACCTTC. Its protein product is CASSGVGQQTYYGYTF.